This passage covers 21 T cell receptor beta chains from one sample sequenced in a study of OX40 agonist ivuxolimab in advanced cancers. Assay used: immunoSEQ multiplex PCR; TCRdb lists only in-frame clones, some missing. The sample lists about 62,000 clones; about 85% were seen once. The starting material was CD4+ or CD8+ T cells sorted from blood, obtained in a trial of the OX40 agonist ivuxolimab. These receptors originate from an adult with an advanced solid tumor such as melanoma, head and neck, liver or kidney cancer.

The V gene is TRBV28, the J gene TRBJ2-1, with 11 bases fitting TRBD2. There are 15 residues in the CDR3. V shed 5 bases and J 5 bases; nucleotides not matched to a gene: 5. Germline CDR1 MDHEN, CDR2 SYDVKM. The CDR3 bases are TGTGCCAGCAGTCCCCCGGGACTAGCGGACAATGAGCAGTTCTTC. Protein: CASSPPGLADNEQFF.

V and J are TRBV27 and TRBJ2-7; D possibly matches TRBD1 or TRBD2 (5 bases each). Trimming left V 4 bases short and J 7 bases short, with 23 bases between. This CDR3 is 16 amino acids long. Germline V lookup: CDR1 MNHEY, CDR2 SMNVEV (reference sequence). This CDR3 reads CASSSQFPGARNEQYF. CDR3 nucleotide sequence: TGTGCCAGCAGTTCCCAATTCCCCGGGGCTCGGAATGAGCAGTACTTC.

The count of this clone is one. The chain is built from TRBV19 and TRBJ2-3; possible D gene TRBD1, 5 bases. This CDR3 is built from 11 residues. V lost 6 bases and J lost 6, with 7 bases in between. Germline CDR1 LNHDA, CDR2 SQIVND (reference sequence). The CDR3 bases are TGTGCCAGTAGGCAGGGCGATACGCAGTATTTT. It specifies CASRQGDTQYF.

This chain uses TRBV7-9 with TRBJ1-6; 8 bases agree with TRBD1. The CDR3 runs to 17 residues. Germline trimming cut 6 bases from V and 10 bases from J; bases unmatched to any gene: 17. Germline V CDR1 and CDR2: SEHNR, FQNEAQ (reference sequence). CDR3 protein: CASRDTDVGTGESPLHF. Here the CDR3 DNA reads TGTGCCAGCAGGGATACCGACGTCGGGACAGGAGAATCACCCCTCCACTTT.

This sequence joins TRBV5-1 and TRBJ2-2; D not certain. Germline V CDR1 and CDR2: SGHRS, YFSETQ. Trimming left V 5 bases short and J 5 bases short, with 4 bases between. The CDR3 consists of 11 residues. The CDR3: CASRGTGELFF. CDR3 in DNA: TGCGCCAGCAGAGGAACCGGGGAGCTGTTTTTT.

The chain has TRBV4-2 and TRBJ2-1; 10 nucleotides agree with TRBD2. The ends lost 4 bases at V and 4 bases at J; junction bases unmatched: 4. Germline CDR1 and CDR2: LGHNA and YNFKEQ. The CDR3 runs to 15 residues. In DNA, the CDR3 is TGTGCCAGCAGCCCACTAGCGGGGATATACAATGAGCAGTTCTTC. It translates to CASSPLAGIYNEQFF.

The V call is TRBV28, the J call TRBJ1-3, with a weak D call TRBD1 (5 bases). Germline CDR1 reads MDHEN; CDR2 reads SYDVKM. With 6 bases removed from V and 5 bases from J, the gap between germline ends came to 23 bases. This CDR3 contains 17 residues. The CDR3, as DNA: TGTGCCAGCAGGTCGGGTGACGGGCAGGGACGCAGAAACACCATATATTTT. Protein sequence: CASRSGDGQGRRNTIYF. Looking up the rest from reference TRBV28 and TRBJ1-3 gives the full variable domain: DVKVTQSSRYLVKRTGEKVFLECVQDMDHENMFWYRQDPGLGLRLIYFSYDVKMKEKGDIPEGYSVSREKKERFSLILESASTNQTSMYLCASRSGDGQGRRNTIYFGEGSWLTVV.

The genes are TRBV28 and TRBJ2-2, with TRBD1 as a possible D gene (6 bases). The length of the CDR3 is 14 residues. Trimming cost V 7 bases and J 3 bases, with 12 bases left between them. CDR1 is MDHEN, CDR2 SYDVKM, per germline. Here the CDR3 reads CASTPGQYTGELFF. The CDR3 DNA reads as TGTGCCAGCACTCCCGGACAGTACACCGGGGAGCTGTTTTTT.

The rearrangement joins TRBV27 to TRBJ2-6; maybe TRBD1 (5 bases). CDR3 length equals 16 residues. Germline CDR1 reads MNHEY; CDR2 reads SMNVEV (reference sequence). Trimming removed 1 base at V and 0 bases at J, with 7 bases between. The CDR3 DNA sequence: TGTGCCAGCAGTTTATGGGGCCTCTCTGGGGCCAACGTCCTGACTTTC. It translates to CASSLWGLSGANVLTF. Full variable domain (outside the CDR3, taken from reference TRBV27 and TRBJ2-6): EAQVTQNPRYLITVTGKKLTVTCSQNMNHEYMSWYRQDPGLGLRQIYYSMNVEVTDKGDVPEGYKVSRKEKRNFPLILESPSPNQTSLYFCASSLWGLSGANVLTFGAGSRLTVL.

This clone was seen just once. The rearrangement joins TRBV5-4 to TRBJ2-5, with 11 bases fitting TRBD2. The V segment lost 4 bases and the J segment 2 bases; nucleotides outside the gene matches: 7. This CDR3 spans 16 amino acids. CDR1 is SGHNT, CDR2 YYREEE, per germline (reference sequence). The CDR3 DNA reads as TGTGCCAGCAGCCCCCCCCTAGCGGGAGGACAAGAGACCCAGTACTTC. As protein: CASSPPLAGGQETQYF.

The chain links TRBV10-3 to TRBJ2-1; TRBD2 matches 13 bases. The CDR3 runs 19 residues. The trim removed 4 bases at V and 0 bases at J, leaving 9 bases unmatched. Per germline, CDR1 ENHRY and CDR2 SYGVKD. CDR3 in amino acids: CAISGEGTSGISSYNEQFF. CDR3 DNA: TGTGCCATCAGTGGAGAGGGGACTAGCGGGATCAGCTCCTACAATGAGCAGTTCTTC.

The V and J genes are TRBV19 and TRBJ2-5; D is undetermined. Looked up from germline, CDR1 is LNHDA and CDR2 is SQIVND (reference sequence). The CDR3 has 13 residues. V dropped 1 base and J dropped 1 base, with 4 bases sitting between them. The CDR3 DNA follows: TGTGCCAGTAGTATAGTAGCCCAAGAGACCCAGTACTTC. Amino acid sequence: CASSIVAQETQYF.

The rearrangement uses TRBV9 and TRBJ2-7, with 9 bases lining up with TRBD2. The CDR3 has 14 residues. Trimming removed 4 bases from V and 2 bases from J; junction bases left unmatched: 4. Germline V gene sequence: CDR1 SGDLS, CDR2 YYNGEE. The CDR3 DNA follows: TGTGCCAGCAGCCCGCGGGGGGGCACCTACGAGCAGTACTTC. Its translation is CASSPRGGTYEQYF.

The rearrangement uses TRBV30 and TRBJ2-6; D remains ambiguous. V gave up 0 bases and J gave up 2 bases, with 14 bases separating them. The germline V gene has CDR1 GTSNPN and CDR2 SVGIG (reference sequence). This CDR3 has 17 amino acids. Written as DNA, the CDR3 is TGTGCCTGGAGTGTACCGGCCGGCGGAGCTGGGGCCAACGTCCTGACTTTC. Protein: CAWSVPAGGAGANVLTF.

This chain uses TRBV19 with TRBJ2-5; D remains ambiguous. Germline V gene data show CDR1 as LNHDA and CDR2 as SQIVND (reference sequence). The CDR3 loop spans 14 amino acids. Deletions cut 7 bases from V and 2 bases from J, with 14 bases between. The CDR3 spells CASKARNTQETQYF. CDR3 DNA sequence: TGTGCCAGTAAGGCGAGAAACACTCAAGAGACCCAGTACTTC.

V is TRBV6-1 and J is TRBJ2-1, with 8 bases identical to TRBD1. Germline CDR1 reads MNHNS; CDR2 reads SASEGT. This CDR3 is built from 16 residues. Trimming took 1 base from V and 6 from J; bases not matched to a gene: 8. CDR3 amino acids: CASSEVLGQGTNEQFF. The CDR3 region has the DNA TGTGCCAGCAGTGAAGTCCTCGGACAGGGCACCAATGAGCAGTTCTTC.

The chain uses TRBV11-2 and TRBJ2-2; possibly TRBD1 for D (5 bases). The CDR3 is 14 amino acids. V was trimmed by 1 base and J by 7 bases, leaving 10 bases between them. CDR1 SGHAT and CDR2 FQNNGV come from the germline V gene. CDR3 residues: CASSLVRAGGELFF. DNA of the CDR3: TGTGCCAGCAGCTTAGTCAGGGCCGGCGGGGAGCTGTTTTTT.

The chain carries TRBV15 and TRBJ1-4; TRBD1 agrees at 7 bases. Germline CDR1 LNHNV, CDR2 YYDKDF (reference sequence). The J segment lost 1 base and the V segment lost 5 bases, leaving 4 bases of the junction unmatched. This CDR3 is built from 15 residues. This CDR3 reads CATSFRQGTNEKLFF. In nucleotides, the CDR3 is TGTGCCACCAGCTTTAGACAGGGAACTAATGAAAAACTGTTTTTT.

The chain combines TRBV15 with TRBJ2-2; no clear D. The CDR3 extends over 16 amino acids. V was clipped by 3 bases and J by 0 bases, with 11 bases between them. The germline V gene has CDR1 LNHNV and CDR2 YYDKDF (reference sequence). The CDR3 sequence is CATSSYLPPNTGELFF. CDR3 nucleotides: TGTGCCACCAGCAGTTACCTCCCGCCGAACACCGGGGAGCTGTTTTTT.

The V call is TRBV11-2, the J call TRBJ2-2, with 11 nucleotides matching TRBD2. The CDR3 is 15 amino acids. Germline trimming cut 11 bases from V and 7 bases from J; bases unmatched to any gene: 12. The germline CDR1 and CDR2 sequences are SGHAT and FQNNGV. In nucleotides, the CDR3 is TGTGCCTCACAGCCGGGACTAGCGGCGAACGGGGAGCTGTTTTTT. This gives the protein CASQPGLAANGELFF.

The rearrangement joins TRBV7-8 to TRBJ2-5; D tentatively reads TRBD1 or TRBD2 (5 bases each). V lost 2 bases and J lost 4, with 14 bases in between. The CDR3 covers 15 residues. Germline-derived CDR1 and CDR2 are SGHVS and FQNEAQ. This CDR3 is CASSLRDPGLETQYF. CDR3 bases: TGTGCCAGCAGCTTAAGGGACCCCGGGTTAGAGACCCAGTACTTC.